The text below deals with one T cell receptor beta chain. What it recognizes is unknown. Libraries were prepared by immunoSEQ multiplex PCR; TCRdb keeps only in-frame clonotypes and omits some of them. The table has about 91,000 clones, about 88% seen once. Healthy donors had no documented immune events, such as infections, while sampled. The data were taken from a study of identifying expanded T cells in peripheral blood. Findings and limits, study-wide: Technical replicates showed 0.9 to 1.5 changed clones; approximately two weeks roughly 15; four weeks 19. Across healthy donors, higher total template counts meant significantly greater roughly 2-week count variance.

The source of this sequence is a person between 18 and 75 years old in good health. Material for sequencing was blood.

The CDR3 DNA is TGCGCCAGCAGCCGGGGGTGGACGACCGGTCAGCCCCAGCATTTT. Translating gives CASSRGWTTGQPQHF. The rearrangement uses TRBV4-1 and TRBJ1-5, with D perhaps TRBD1 (5 bases). Germline V CDR1 and CDR2: MGHRA, YSYEKL. The CDR3 is 15 amino acids. The ends were cut back, 4 bases at V and 6 bases at J, with 16 bases in the middle.